Sequencing of this T cell receptor (beta chain) was carried out in a study of metastatic and nonmetastatic thyroid tumors. With MiXCR, TCRdb called clones anew from the PCR reads. The data hold over 20,000 clones, with around 15% observed a single time. The CDR3 has 13 amino acids. In germline, CDR1 is MGHRA, CDR2 YSYEKL. V lost 5 bases to trimming and J lost 6 bases; unmatched junction nucleotides: 7. The sample holds many counts of this clone. No treatment of any kind had been given to any patient before thyroid surgery. The source material was tumor tissue. The V call is TRBV4-1, the J call TRBJ2-7; the match to TRBD1 covers 7 bases. This clonotype was sampled from a female donor with papillary thyroid cancer or a benign thyroid nodule (not recorded which). Some clones in this sample may be carry-over from other donors' samples. The CDR3 nucleotides read TGCGCCAGCAGCAGAACAGGGGATAGCGAGCAGTACTTC. Translated: CASSRTGDSEQYF.